The 8 T cell receptor beta chains listed next were all sequenced from one sample in a study of blood T cell repertoires in COVID-19. The data were produced by immunoSEQ multiplex PCR, yet TCRdb's version contains in-frame clones alone and is incomplete. Among roughly 69,000 clones listed, 80% to 90% were seen once. Specimen: peripheral blood. The receptors were gathered from a man aged 45-65 years with active COVID-19.

This clone was picked up one time. The chain recombines TRBV19 with TRBJ2-1; 7 nucleotides line up with TRBD2. Looked up from germline, CDR1 is LNHDA and CDR2 is SQIVND (reference sequence). Unmatched junction bases numbered 10, after V lost 5 bases and J lost 0 bases. The CDR3 contains 17 residues. CDR3 sequence: CASSPPPAGYSYNEQFF. The CDR3, as DNA: TGTGCCAGTAGTCCCCCTCCAGCGGGATACTCCTACAATGAGCAGTTCTTC.

This chain joins TRBV30 and TRBJ1-2, with TRBD1 matching 9 bases. This CDR3 has 15 amino acids. V dropped 1 base and J dropped 4; count of bases not matched to a gene: 7. Germline V gene lookup returns CDR1 GTSNPN and CDR2 SVGIG (reference sequence). The CDR3 bases are TGTGCCTGGAGTGAAGGGACAGGGATAGTCTATGGCTACACCTTC. It codes for CAWSEGTGIVYGYTF.

This clone was seen just once. The chain has TRBV6-8 and TRBJ2-4, with a weak D call TRBD2 (6 bases). Germline V gene lookup returns CDR1 MNHGY and CDR2 SAAAGT. The V and J ends lost 9 bases and 0 bases respectively, with 18 bases between them. This CDR3 is 16 amino acids long. The CDR3 sequence: CASPETRGKAKNIQYF. The CDR3 DNA is TGTGCCAGTCCGGAGACTAGAGGAAAAGCCAAAAACATTCAGTACTTC.

The rearrangement uses TRBV9 and TRBJ2-1; 8 bases are a match to TRBD2. From germline, CDR1 is SGDLS and CDR2 YYNGEE. The CDR3 is made up of 15 amino acids. After removal of 4 bases from V and 0 bases from J, the junction contained 3 bases not matched to a gene. CDR3 DNA sequence: TGTGCCAGCAGCTTGAGCGGGAGCTCCTACAATGAGCAGTTCTTC. Encoded protein: CASSLSGSSYNEQFF.

This chain joins TRBV27 and TRBJ1-6; TRBD1 matches at 7 bases. The trim removed 5 bases at V and 7 bases at J, leaving 11 bases unmatched. Germline values: CDR1 MNHEY, CDR2 SMNVEV (reference sequence). The CDR3 sequence is 16 residues long. In DNA, the CDR3 is TGTGCCAGCAGTCTCTCAACGACAGGGCGGAATTCACCCCTCCACTTT. This encodes CASSLSTTGRNSPLHF.

The chain couples TRBV2 to TRBJ2-7; perhaps TRBD2 as D (6 bases). Trimming took 4 bases from V and 3 from J, leaving 7 bases between them. Germline CDR1 SNHLY, CDR2 FYNNEI. This CDR3 is 12 amino acids long. The CDR3 spells CASSVGGYEQYF. The DNA for the CDR3 is TGTGCCAGCAGTGTGGGAGGCTACGAGCAGTACTTC.

This clone has at least ten counts. The chain links TRBV7-9 to TRBJ1-6, with 11 bases identical to TRBD1. Per germline, CDR1 SEHNR and CDR2 FQNEAQ (reference sequence). This CDR3 spans 17 amino acids. V shed 5 bases, J shed 7 bases, and the junction held 10 bases outside the gene matches. The CDR3 loop is CASSSWTGGRFNSPLHF. The DNA of the CDR3 is TGTGCCAGCAGCAGCTGGACAGGGGGCCGCTTCAATTCACCCCTCCACTTT.

The chain has TRBV19 and TRBJ1-4; 8 bases are a match to TRBD1. After removal of 5 bases from V and 3 bases from J, the junction contained 11 bases not matched to a gene. Germline CDR1 LNHDA, CDR2 SQIVND (reference sequence). The CDR3 length is 17 residues. CDR3 amino acids: CASSAQDRGRSNEKLFF. The CDR3 bases are TGTGCCAGTAGTGCGCAAGACAGGGGAAGGTCTAATGAAAAACTGTTTTTT. Combining the CDR3 with reference TRBV19 and TRBJ1-4 gives the whole variable domain DGGITQSPKYLFRKEGQNVTLSCEQNLNHDAMYWYRQDPGQGLRLIYYSQIVNDFQKGDIAEGYSVSREKKESFPLTVTSAQKNPTAFYLCASSAQDRGRSNEKLFFGSGTQLSVL.